A selection of T cell receptor beta chains follows, all from one sample in a study of HIV-infected patients and healthy controls. TCRdb reprocessed the 5' RACE reads via MiXCR and lists one record per CDR3 protein. This sample carries approximately 12,000 distinct CDR3 sequences, 9.3% of them seen once, and the ten largest clones take around 20%. The specimen was blood, collected before antiretroviral therapy. The receptors derive from an adult with HIV infection. The donor label of this sample is uncertain. Both conserved end residues are part of each CDR3. D genes are given only for firm matches. Where a row states a size, it is once, few, many or the class of an expanded clone; other rows omit it.

J,size,V,D,CDR3,DNA
TRBJ2-3,many,TRBV2,TRBD2,CASIPSGENTDTQYF,TGTGCCAGCATCCCCAGCGGGGAAAACACAGATACGCAGTATTTT
TRBJ2-3,many,TRBV4-2,-,CASSPRTRGLGDTQYF,TGTGCCAGCAGCCCTCGAACCCGGGGGTTGGGAGATACGCAGTATTTT
TRBJ2-2,many,TRBV2,TRBD1,CASSTPGQGANTGELFF,TGTGCCAGCAGTACCCCGGGACAGGGGGCGAACACCGGGGAGCTGTTTTTT
TRBJ2-7,-,TRBV12-3/TRBV12-4,TRBD1,CASSLEGAGYEQYF,TGTGCCAGCAGTTTAGAGGGGGCTGGCTACGAGCAGTACTTC
TRBJ2-4,many,TRBV6-5,-,CASSYGREDIQYF,TGTGCCAGCAGTTACGGTAGGGAGGACATTCAGTACTTC
TRBJ2-6,many,TRBV19,-,CATEWGRGGTGANVLTF,TGTGCCACCGAATGGGGCAGGGGAGGGACTGGGGCCAACGTCCTGACTTTC
TRBJ2-1,few,TRBV27,TRBD2,CASSLGTSYEQFF,TGTGCCAGCAGTTTGGGGACTAGCTATGAGCAGTTCTTC
TRBJ1-3,-,TRBV5-4,-,CASSLGPGATSGNTIYF,TGTGCCAGCAGCTTAGGGCCAGGGGCGACATCTGGAAACACCATATATTTT
TRBJ2-5,many,TRBV7-3,TRBD1,CASSLRQGAGETQYF,TGTGCCAGCAGCCTCCGGCAGGGGGCTGGAGAGACCCAGTACTTC
TRBJ2-1,many,TRBV6-1,-,CASSEATAPYNEQFF,TGTGCCAGCAGTGAAGCGACAGCCCCCTACAATGAGCAGTTCTTC
TRBJ1-1,many,TRBV20-1,-,CSAAHTEAFF,TGCAGTGCGGCCCACACTGAAGCTTTCTTT
TRBJ1-6,many,TRBV5-5,TRBD1,CASSLGEFRRGYSPLHF,TGTGCCAGCAGCCTGGGGGAGTTTCGCAGGGGGTATTCACCCCTCCACTTT
TRBJ1-2,many,TRBV4-2,-,CASSQGGREFDGYTF,TGTGCCAGCAGCCAAGGCGGCAGGGAATTCGACGGCTACACCTTC
TRBJ1-2,many,TRBV7-9,TRBD1,CASSLGSTGLLYGYTF,TGTGCCAGCAGCTTAGGGTCGACAGGGCTTCTCTATGGCTACACCTTC
TRBJ2-2,-,TRBV10-3,TRBD2,CAISGGLASGELFF,TGTGCCATCAGTGGTGGACTAGCCTCCGGGGAGCTGTTTTTT
TRBJ1-5,medium-sized,TRBV5-8,-,CASSLGGDSNQPQHF,TGTGCCAGCAGCTTGGGTGGAGATAGCAATCAGCCCCAGCATTTT
TRBJ2-3,many,TRBV5-4,TRBD2,CASSFYSGRAQLDTQYF,TGTGCCAGCAGCTTTTATAGCGGGAGGGCCCAGTTAGATACGCAGTATTTT
TRBJ1-1,medium-sized,TRBV10-1,-,CASSEGQTNTEAFF,TGCGCCAGCAGTGAGGGACAGACGAACACTGAAGCTTTCTTT
TRBJ2-7,many,TRBV3-1,-,CASSQDGASRNQYF,TGTGCCAGCAGCCAAGATGGGGCTAGCAGAAATCAGTACTTC
TRBJ2-1,many,TRBV6-1,-,CASSPSTSSYNEQFF,TGTGCCAGCTCGCCTTCGACCAGCTCCTACAATGAGCAGTTCTTC
TRBJ2-7,many,TRBV7-9,-,CASSLFSRSEQYF,TGTGCCAGCAGCTTATTCTCCCGGAGTGAGCAGTACTTC
TRBJ1-5,large,TRBV4-1,TRBD1,CASSWGQNQPQHF,TGCGCCAGCAGCTGGGGACAGAATCAGCCCCAGCATTTT
TRBJ1-2,-,TRBV19,-,CASSGTLIYGYTF,TGTGCCAGCTCGGGGACATTGATCTATGGCTACACCTTC
TRBJ1-1,many,TRBV5-5,-,CASSLDWEQVTEAFF,TGTGCCAGCAGCCTGGACTGGGAACAGGTCACTGAAGCTTTCTTT
TRBJ2-7,many,TRBV6-6,TRBD1,CASSPRDRGTHEQYF,TGTGCCAGCAGCCCCCGGGACAGGGGGACCCACGAGCAGTACTTC
TRBJ2-2,many,TRBV24-1,-,CATEGGPNTGELFF,TGTGCCACCGAGGGGGGGCCGAACACCGGGGAGCTGTTTTTT
TRBJ1-1,many,TRBV19,TRBD1,CASSMPYRGTEAFF,TGTGCCAGTAGTATGCCCTACAGGGGGACTGAAGCTTTCTTT
TRBJ2-7,many,TRBV27,TRBD1,CASSPSRTGTPYF,TGTGCCAGCAGTCCTTCCCGGACAGGGACTCCCTACTTC
TRBJ2-7,-,TRBV12-3/TRBV12-4,-,CASSLNYEQYF,TGTGCCAGCAGCCTAAACTACGAGCAGTACTTC
TRBJ1-5,many,TRBV7-6,-,CASSLGSRDLGQPQHF,TGTGCCAGCAGCTTAGGGTCGAGGGACCTGGGTCAGCCCCAGCATTTT
TRBJ1-2,-,TRBV11-2,-,CASSFYQDPNYGYTF,TGTGCCAGCAGCTTCTATCAGGACCCTAACTATGGCTACACCTTC
TRBJ1-1,many,TRBV7-8,-,CASSLSPVTAFSEAFF,TGTGCCAGCAGCTTATCCCCGGTGACAGCATTCTCTGAAGCTTTCTTT
TRBJ2-1,few,TRBV7-2,-,CASSLGRTVEQFF,TGTGCCAGCAGCTTAGGTCGGACGGTTGAGCAGTTCTTC
TRBJ2-7,many,TRBV7-2,TRBD1,CASSLQGAGGYEQYF,TGTGCCAGCAGCTTACAGGGGGCCGGGGGCTACGAGCAGTACTTC
TRBJ1-1,-,TRBV5-6,-,CASSNPLGSRTEAFF,TGTGCCAGCAGCAACCCCCTTGGGAGCCGGACTGAAGCTTTCTTT
TRBJ1-2,many,TRBV25-1,-,CASSEFTSYGYTF,TGTGCCAGCAGTGAATTCACCAGCTATGGCTACACCTTC
TRBJ2-5,few,TRBV6-6,-,CASSYWLTEETQYF,TGTGCCAGCAGTTACTGGTTGACAGAAGAGACCCAGTACTTC
TRBJ1-4,many,TRBV6-6,TRBD1,CASSFGPAWTGGKEKLFF,TGTGCCAGCAGTTTCGGACCGGCCTGGACAGGGGGCAAGGAAAAACTGTTTTTT
TRBJ2-2,many,TRBV29-1,TRBD2,CSARTSGSNTGELFF,TGCAGCGCCCGAACTAGCGGGAGTAACACCGGGGAGCTGTTTTTT
TRBJ2-5,many,TRBV20-1,-,CSALRGAGQETQYF,TGCAGTGCTTTACGGGGGGCGGGACAAGAGACCCAGTACTTC
TRBJ1-2,-,TRBV20-1,-,CSARTEDYGYTF,TGCAGTGCTAGGACGGAGGACTATGGCTACACCTTC
TRBJ1-1,few,TRBV19,-,CASRRAAEAFF,TGTGCCAGTAGACGGGCCGCTGAAGCTTTCTTT
TRBJ1-2,many,TRBV20-1,-,CSAEQVNYGYTF,TGCAGTGCTGAACAGGTTAACTATGGCTACACCTTC
TRBJ2-5,-,TRBV7-9,-,CASSRQTLTALQETQYF,TGTGCCAGCAGCCGACAAACGTTGACCGCTCTTCAAGAGACCCAGTACTTC